This TCR beta chain was retrieved from a study of T cell repertoires in cytomegalovirus infection. Study as a whole: A matching HLA type, together with CMV infection, was signaled by public TCR beta signatures.

CDR3 length equals 12 residues. Germline CDR1 reads MNHEY; CDR2 reads SVGAGI. General study points: What dominated the ex vivo response were HLA-C-restricted CMV-specific TCR beta clonotypes.

In TCRdb, the reads were re-called with MiXCR into one record per CDR3 protein. The sample lists under 600,000 distinct CDR3 sequences; 15% to 20% were seen once. As for this clonotype: As yet, its antigen is unknown. Germline is not matched at one junction end, which may reflect a read error.

Sequences were obtained from CD8+ T cells from PBMCs. The genes are TRBV6-5 and TRBJ2-5; D gene uncertain. The origin of this receptor is a human donor in good health (CMV status not recorded). Some clones in this sample may be carry-over from other donors' samples. DNA of the CDR3: TGTGCCAGCGGCCCCCTCCAAGAGACCGAGTACTTC. Its protein is CASGPLQETEYF.